These 14 T cell receptor beta chains originate from one sample sequenced in a study of T cell clones after liver transplantation. Assay: immunoSEQ multiplex PCR; the TCRdb copy retains only in-frame clones and omits some. The profile shows about 24,000 clones, 55% to 75% of them singletons. Here the sequenced sample was CD4+ T cells from blood, taken before liver transplant. The receptors shown here come from a human donor who received a liver transplant.

The V and J genes are TRBV28 and TRBJ1-5; 8 positions agree with TRBD1. Losses at the gene ends were 7 bases for V and 3 bases for J; bases not matched to a gene: 11. The CDR3 covers 16 residues. Looked up from germline, CDR1 is MDHEN and CDR2 is SYDVKM. In DNA form, the CDR3 reads TGTGCCAGCAAGTCAGGACAGGGTGAGGTCAATCAGCCCCAGCATTTT. Protein product: CASKSGQGEVNQPQHF.

The chain is built from TRBV10-3 and TRBJ2-3; 8 bases line up with TRBD2. The CDR3 extends over 18 amino acids. CDR1 ENHRY and CDR2 SYGVKD come from the germline V gene. V shed 0 bases and J 3 bases; nucleotides not matched to a gene: 11. The DNA of the CDR3 is TGTGCCATCAGTGAGTCGCTAATCGCCAGCGGGAGTACAGATACGCAGTATTTT. It is translated as CAISESLIASGSTDTQYF.

This chain connects TRBV5-1 to TRBJ1-2; D remains ambiguous. This CDR3 is 14 amino acids long. The V gene lost 0 bases and the J gene lost 6 bases, with 12 bases spanning the gap. CDR1 is SGHRS, CDR2 YFSETQ, per germline. CDR3 loop: CASSLEPGINGYTF. DNA for the CDR3: TGCGCCAGCAGCTTGGAGCCGGGCATAAATGGCTACACCTTC.

This clone is deemed medium-sized (0.01 to 0.1%). The genes are TRBV19 and TRBJ1-2; D is ambiguous. V shed 6 bases and J shed 3 bases, with 8 bases lying between them. The germline gives CDR1 LNHDA, CDR2 SQIVND (reference sequence). The CDR3 spans 12 residues. The DNA for the CDR3 is TGTGCCAGTAGAGGGAGGGACTATGGCTACACCTTC. Protein product: CASRGRDYGYTF.

The CDR3 DNA sequence: TGTGCCAGCAGCAGCAGAGCGGGAGGGCCTGTAAATGAGCAGTTCTTC. Translation: CASSSRAGGPVNEQFF. The chain recombines TRBV21-1 with TRBJ2-1; the table's D call, TRBD2, has no DNA check behind it. TRBV21-1 is deemed a pseudogene. The CDR3 covers 16 residues.

The rearrangement uses TRBV5-5 and TRBJ2-2; perhaps TRBD2 as D (6 bases). Germline values: CDR1 SGHKS, CDR2 YYEKEE (reference sequence). The CDR3 consists of 15 residues. The V and J ends lost 0 bases and 4 bases respectively, with 10 bases between them. The CDR3 coding sequence is TGTGCCAGCAGCTTGGAGACTAGGTCCACCGGGGAGCTGTTTTTT. Its translation: CASSLETRSTGELFF.

This chain connects TRBV27 to TRBJ1-2, with D tentatively TRBD1 (6 bases). V lost 6 bases and J 2 bases, leaving 16 bases between the germline ends. This CDR3 comprises 15 residues. Germline-derived CDR1 and CDR2 are MNHEY and SMNVEV (reference sequence). CDR3 nucleotide sequence: TGTGCCAGCAGAATGATGACAGGAGCAAACTATGGCTACACCTTC. Protein product: CASRMMTGANYGYTF.

The chain uses TRBV28 and TRBJ2-7; 13 positions agree with TRBD2. V shed 6 bases, J shed 2 bases, and the junction held 4 bases outside the gene matches. The CDR3 runs to 15 residues. Germline values: CDR1 MDHEN, CDR2 SYDVKM. CDR3 coding DNA: TGTGCCAGCAGACCGACTAGCGGGGGGACCTACGAGCAGTACTTC. It specifies CASRPTSGGTYEQYF.

The sample holds a few counts of this clone. This chain links TRBV6-1 with TRBJ1-1; D perhaps matches TRBD1 (5 bases). V shed 1 base and J shed 4 bases, with 7 bases lying between them. The CDR3 consists of 13 residues. From germline, CDR1 is MNHNS and CDR2 SASEGT. The CDR3 spells CASSEEGLTEAFF. The CDR3 DNA reads TGTGCCAGCAGTGAAGAGGGGCTCACTGAAGCTTTCTTT.

The chain recombines TRBV5-5 with TRBJ2-5, with TRBD1 matching over 9 bases. The CDR3 has 14 residues. J gave up 7 bases and V 0 bases, and 4 bases lay outside the gene matches. The germline gives CDR1 SGHKS, CDR2 YYEKEE (reference sequence). CDR3 in DNA: TGTGCCAGCAGCTTGGACAGGGGGCGTCTGACCCAGTACTTC. This translates into CASSLDRGRLTQYF.

This clone was counted a single time. The chain is built from TRBV18 and TRBJ1-5; D is undetermined. Germline CDR1 reads KGHSH; CDR2 reads LQKENI. V was trimmed by 3 bases and J by 4 bases, leaving 7 bases between them. There are 13 residues in the CDR3. CDR3: CASSPGRNQPQHF. DNA for the CDR3: TGTGCCAGCTCACCCGGCCGGAATCAGCCCCAGCATTTT.

This clone came up once. This CDR3 is also generated by other DNA sequences in the sample. The V call is TRBV6-6, the J call TRBJ1-4; the D is unclear. This CDR3 has 12 residues. Looked up from germline, CDR1 is MNHNY and CDR2 is SVGAGI (reference sequence). The ends were cut back, 4 bases at V and 4 bases at J, with 4 bases in the middle. CDR3 coding DNA: TGTGCCAGCAGTTCCAATAATGAAAAACTGTTTTTT. Translation: CASSSNNEKLFF.

The V call is TRBV28, the J call TRBJ1-6; 9 nucleotides agree with TRBD1. The CDR3 length is 16 residues. The germline CDR1 and CDR2 sequences are MDHEN and SYDVKM. After removal of 7 bases from V and 6 bases from J, the junction contained 10 bases not matched to a gene. This CDR3 is CASIPRTGESNSPLHF. In nucleotides, the CDR3 is TGTGCCAGCATCCCTAGGACAGGGGAGTCTAATTCACCCCTCCACTTT.

This clone turned up a few times. This sequence joins TRBV25-1 and TRBJ2-7; D is unclear. With 3 bases removed from V and 2 bases from J, the gap between germline ends came to 17 bases. The CDR3 runs 16 residues. Germline V CDR1 and CDR2: MGHDK, SYGVNS. As DNA, the CDR3 is TGTGCCAGCAGTGATCCCCCGGCAGTTTTTCCCTACGAGCAGTACTTC. This sequence encodes CASSDPPAVFPYEQYF.